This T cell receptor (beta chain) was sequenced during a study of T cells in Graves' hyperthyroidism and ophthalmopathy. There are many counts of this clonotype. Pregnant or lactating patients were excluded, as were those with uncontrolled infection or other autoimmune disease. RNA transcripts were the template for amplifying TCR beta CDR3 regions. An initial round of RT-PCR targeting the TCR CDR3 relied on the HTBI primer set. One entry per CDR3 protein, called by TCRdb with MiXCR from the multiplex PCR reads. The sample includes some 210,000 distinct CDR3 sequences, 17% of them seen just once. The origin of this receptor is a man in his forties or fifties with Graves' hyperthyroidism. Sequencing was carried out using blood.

The CDR3 coding sequence is TGTGCCAGCTCACCCGAGGGGTTCCGCAGTGGCTACACCTTC. Protein sequence: CASSPEGFRSGYTF. This rearrangement joins TRBV18 to TRBJ1-2; the D gene is possibly TRBD1 (5 bases). The germline V and J ends were trimmed by 3 bases and 7 bases, with 15 bases remaining between them. The CDR3 runs to 14 residues. The germline CDR1 and CDR2 sequences are KGHSH and LQKENI. Full variable domain (missing parts from reference TRBV18 and TRBJ1-2): NAGVMQNPRHLVRRRGQEARLRCSPMKGHSHVYWYRQLPEEGLKFMVYLQKENIIDESGMPKERFSAEFPKEGPSILRIQQVVRGDSAAYFCASSPEGFRSGYTFGSGTRLTVV.